This T cell receptor (beta chain) was captured in a study of Tregs in tolerant kidney transplant recipients. Sequencing was performed with immunoSEQ multiplex PCR; in TCRdb, only in-frame clones are kept and a portion is missing. The table lists hundreds of thousands of clones, approximately 83% of them singletons, with about 0.64% in the top ten. Study-wide results and caveats: Findings come from small patient numbers and require larger validation.

The germline V gene encodes CDR1 SEHNR and CDR2 FQNEAQ (reference sequence). Trimming shortened V by 7 bases and J by 2 bases, and 14 bases separated the two germline ends. The CDR3 loop spans 14 amino acids. As regards this clone: Its antigen is not known.

The sequencing input was CD4+ T cells from blood. The origin of this receptor is a human donor in good health. The chain joins TRBV7-9 to TRBJ1-2, with a weak D call TRBD1 (6 bases). The CDR3 DNA sequence: TGTGCCAGCAAAGCCAACAGGGAAAACTATGGCTACACCTTC. Residues: CASKANRENYGYTF.